This T cell receptor (beta chain) was captured in a study of T cell changes during pregnancy in multiple sclerosis. The data were produced by immunoSEQ multiplex PCR, yet TCRdb's version contains in-frame clones alone and is incomplete. The table lists tens of thousands of clones, 90% to 95% of them singletons. V shed 1 base and J 2 bases; nucleotides not matched to a gene: 1. The CDR3 covers 14 residues. CDR1 and CDR2 (germline): ENHRY, SYGVKD. This material consisted of CD4+ T cells from peripheral blood mononuclear cells, taken in the third trimester of pregnancy. This sequence joins TRBV10-3 and TRBJ1-2; 7 bases match TRBD1. This TCR was sampled from a female donor with multiple sclerosis, enrolled in a pregnancy study. This CDR3 reads CAISELQGNYGYTF. CDR3 bases: TGTGCCATCAGTGAGTTACAGGGGAACTATGGCTACACCTTC.